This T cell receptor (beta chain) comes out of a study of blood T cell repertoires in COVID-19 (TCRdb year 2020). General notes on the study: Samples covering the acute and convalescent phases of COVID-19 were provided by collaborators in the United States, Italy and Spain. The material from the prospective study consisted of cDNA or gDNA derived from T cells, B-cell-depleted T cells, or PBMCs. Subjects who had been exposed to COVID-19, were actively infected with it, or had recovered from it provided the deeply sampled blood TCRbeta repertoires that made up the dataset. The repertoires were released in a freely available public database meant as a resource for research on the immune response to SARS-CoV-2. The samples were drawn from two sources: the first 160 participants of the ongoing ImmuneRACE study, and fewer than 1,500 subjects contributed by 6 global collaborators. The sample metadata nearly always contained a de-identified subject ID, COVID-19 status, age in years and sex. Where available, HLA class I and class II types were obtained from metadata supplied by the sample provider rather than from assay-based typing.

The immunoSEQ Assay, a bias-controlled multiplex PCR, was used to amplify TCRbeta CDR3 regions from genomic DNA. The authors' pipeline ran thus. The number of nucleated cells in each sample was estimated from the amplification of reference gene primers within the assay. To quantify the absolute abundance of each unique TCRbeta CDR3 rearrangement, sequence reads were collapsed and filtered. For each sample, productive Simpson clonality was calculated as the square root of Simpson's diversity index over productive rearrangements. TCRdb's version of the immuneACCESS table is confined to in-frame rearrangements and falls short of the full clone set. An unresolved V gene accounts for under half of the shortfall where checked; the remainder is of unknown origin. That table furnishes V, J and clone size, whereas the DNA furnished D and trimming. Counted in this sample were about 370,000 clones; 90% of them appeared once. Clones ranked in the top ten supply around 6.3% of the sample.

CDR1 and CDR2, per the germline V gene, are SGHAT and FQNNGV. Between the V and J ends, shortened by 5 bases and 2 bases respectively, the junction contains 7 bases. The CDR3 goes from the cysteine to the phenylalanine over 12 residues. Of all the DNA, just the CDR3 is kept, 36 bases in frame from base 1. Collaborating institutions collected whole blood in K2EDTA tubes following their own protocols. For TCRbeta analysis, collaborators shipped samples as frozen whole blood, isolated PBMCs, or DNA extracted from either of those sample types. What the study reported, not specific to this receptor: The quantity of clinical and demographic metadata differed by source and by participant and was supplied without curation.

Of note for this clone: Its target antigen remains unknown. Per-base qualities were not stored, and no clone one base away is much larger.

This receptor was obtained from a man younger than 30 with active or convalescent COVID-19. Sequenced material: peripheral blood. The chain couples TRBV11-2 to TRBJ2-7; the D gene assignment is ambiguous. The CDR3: CASSPPPYEQYF. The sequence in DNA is TGTGCCAGCAGCCCCCCTCCCTACGAGCAGTACTTC.